The clone carrying this T cell receptor (beta chain) was picked up a small number of times. The sample is drawn from a study of cytomegalovirus exposure and HLA in healthy donors. The method was immunoSEQ multiplex PCR; TCRdb's version includes in-frame clones alone and lacks a portion of them. The table shows approximately 53,000 clones, with approximately 90% occurring only once. CDR3 length equals 14 residues. The germline V and J ends were trimmed by 4 bases and 3 bases, with 13 bases remaining between them. The germline V gene has CDR1 SGHAT and CDR2 FQNNGV. The specimen sequenced was PBMCs. The sequence derives from a man between 18 and 29 years old in good health and CMV-seronegative. The gene calls are TRBV11-2 and TRBJ2-7, with D perhaps matching TRBD1 (6 bases). The DNA for the CDR3 is TGTGCCAGCAGCTCGGCCGGGACAATCTACGAGCAGTACTTC. Amino acid sequence: CASSSAGTIYEQYF.